This TCR beta chain was observed in a study of shared clonotypes between healthy human individuals. Background on the study: A few men and two women, aged 18 to 49, were donors.

CD45RA-negative memory and CD45RA+ naive subsets were split from the CD4+ cells. This clone was detected only a few times. Germline V gene sequence: CDR1 MDHEN, CDR2 SYDVKM. V lost 6 bases, J lost 6 bases, and 4 bases stayed unmatched. This CDR3 has 14 residues. Profiled with immunoSEQ multiplex PCR; TCRdb holds only in-frame clones, not every one. The sample includes approximately 2.5 million clones, 93% of them seen just once. The receptor was isolated from a man aged 18-30 years in good health. Some clones in this sample may be carry-over from other donors' samples. The chain uses TRBV28 and TRBJ1-4; TRBD1 agrees at 10 bases. The sequencing sample was made of naive CD4+ T cells from PBMCs. The subset denotes: CD45RA+ positively selected. This chain's CDR3 is CASRSGTGDEKLFF. The DNA for the CDR3 is TGTGCCAGCAGGTCCGGGACAGGGGATGAAAAACTGTTTTTT.